Listed below are T cell receptor beta chains from one sample, sequenced in a study of T-cell reconstitution after alpha-beta-depleted transplantation in children. A single record per CDR3 protein comes from TCRdb applying MiXCR to the PCR reads. The profile shows 540,000 or so distinct CDR3 sequences, about 21% of them singletons. Sequenced material: PBMCs, mostly from graft donor cells, taken 360 days after TCRalphabeta/CD19-depleted stem cell transplant. These receptors all stem from a boy younger than two who had a stem cell transplant for acute myeloid leukemia, so the T cells may come from the graft donor. CDR3s include the opening cysteine and the closing phenylalanine or tryptophan. Each record gives: J gene, D gene, clone size, V gene, CDR3 protein, CDR3 DNA. The D gene is left open where the match is weak. Rows give clone size only sometimes, using once, few, many, or a class for an expanded clone.

J gene: TRBJ2-7; D gene: NA; clone size: NA; V gene: TRBV12-3/TRBV12-4; CDR3 protein: CASSFTGGDEQYF; CDR3 DNA: TGTGCCAGCAGTTTTACAGGCGGGGACGAGCAGTACTTC
J gene: TRBJ2-5; D gene: NA; clone size: few; V gene: TRBV9; CDR3 protein: CASSKPSSETQYF; CDR3 DNA: TGTGCCAGCAGCAAACCTTCCTCAGAGACCCAGTACTTC
J gene: TRBJ2-1; D gene: TRBD2; clone size: NA; V gene: TRBV2; CDR3 protein: CASSSILAGANNEQFF; CDR3 DNA: TGTGCCAGCAGCTCCATACTAGCGGGGGCCAACAATGAGCAGTTCTTC
J gene: TRBJ1-1; D gene: TRBD1; clone size: NA; V gene: TRBV29-1; CDR3 protein: CSVALEQGAFF; CDR3 DNA: TGCAGCGTTGCTCTGGAACAGGGGGCTTTCTTT
J gene: TRBJ2-5; D gene: TRBD2; clone size: many; V gene: TRBV12-3/TRBV12-4; CDR3 protein: CASSFGLAGESILNPLETQYF; CDR3 DNA: TGTGCCAGCAGTTTCGGACTAGCGGGGGAGTCTATACTAAACCCTCTAGAGACCCAGTACTTC
J gene: TRBJ2-1; D gene: TRBD2; clone size: once; V gene: TRBV28; CDR3 protein: CASSTPDLAGGTYNEQFF; CDR3 DNA: TGTGCCAGCAGCACCCCGGATCTAGCGGGGGGTACCTACAATGAGCAGTTCTTC
J gene: TRBJ2-1; D gene: NA; clone size: few; V gene: TRBV30; CDR3 protein: CAWTPGLLNEQFF; CDR3 DNA: TGTGCCTGGACCCCCGGACTTCTGAATGAGCAGTTCTTC
J gene: TRBJ2-1; D gene: TRBD2; clone size: many; V gene: TRBV12-3/TRBV12-4; CDR3 protein: CASSPGLAGYNEQFF; CDR3 DNA: TGTGCCAGCAGTCCGGGACTAGCGGGGTACAATGAGCAGTTCTTC
J gene: TRBJ2-1; D gene: TRBD2; clone size: many; V gene: TRBV11-1; CDR3 protein: CASSSRARGTSGGSYNEQCF; CDR3 DNA: TGTGCCAGCAGCTCACGCGCGCGCGGGACTAGCGGGGGAAGCTACAATGAGCAGTGCTTC
J gene: TRBJ2-5; D gene: TRBD1; clone size: many; V gene: TRBV6-1; CDR3 protein: CASWDSEEETQYF; CDR3 DNA: TGTGCCAGCTGGGACAGTGAGGAAGAGACCCAGTACTTC
J gene: TRBJ2-7; D gene: TRBD1; clone size: many; V gene: TRBV9; CDR3 protein: CASSRSKGQLQEQYF; CDR3 DNA: TGTGCCAGCAGCCGTAGTAAGGGACAGCTACAAGAGCAGTACTTC
J gene: TRBJ2-3; D gene: NA; clone size: NA; V gene: TRBV9; CDR3 protein: CASSAGTLIHTDTQYF; CDR3 DNA: TGTGCCAGCAGCGCCGGGACTCTAATCCACACAGATACGCAGTATTTT
J gene: TRBJ2-1; D gene: TRBD2; clone size: NA; V gene: TRBV6-1; CDR3 protein: CASGRLAGLAEQFF; CDR3 DNA: TGTGCCAGCGGAAGACTAGCGGGGTTGGCTGAGCAGTTCTTC
J gene: TRBJ1-2; D gene: NA; clone size: many; V gene: TRBV6-1; CDR3 protein: CASRDAGHRGGYTF; CDR3 DNA: TGTGCCAGCAGAGACGCGGGACACAGAGGGGGCTACACCTTC
J gene: TRBJ1-2; D gene: TRBD1; clone size: NA; V gene: TRBV12-3/TRBV12-4; CDR3 protein: CASSNRDSFNYGYTF; CDR3 DNA: TGTGCCAGCAGTAACCGGGACAGCTTTAACTATGGCTACACCTTC
J gene: TRBJ2-3; D gene: TRBD2; clone size: NA; V gene: TRBV15; CDR3 protein: CATSGGLAATDTQYF; CDR3 DNA: TGTGCCACCAGCGGGGGACTAGCGGCCACAGATACGCAGTATTTT
J gene: TRBJ2-5; D gene: TRBD2; clone size: NA; V gene: TRBV10-3; CDR3 protein: CAISDRLAGTPETQYF; CDR3 DNA: TGTGCCATCAGTGATAGACTAGCGGGGACGCCGGAGACCCAGTACTTC
J gene: TRBJ2-1; D gene: TRBD1; clone size: few; V gene: TRBV24-1; CDR3 protein: CATSGQPGQGETTEQFF; CDR3 DNA: TGTGCCACCAGTGGCCAACCGGGACAGGGGGAGACCACTGAGCAGTTCTTC
J gene: TRBJ2-1; D gene: NA; clone size: many; V gene: TRBV5-1; CDR3 protein: CASSGRDHEQFF; CDR3 DNA: TGCGCCAGCAGTGGCAGGGACCATGAGCAGTTCTTC
J gene: TRBJ1-2; D gene: NA; clone size: NA; V gene: TRBV20-1; CDR3 protein: CSASPPRQEGYTF; CDR3 DNA: TGCAGTGCTAGCCCTCCCCGGCAGGAGGGCTACACCTTC
J gene: TRBJ2-5; D gene: NA; clone size: NA; V gene: TRBV5-1; CDR3 protein: CASSPASVRSTQYF; CDR3 DNA: TGCGCCAGCAGCCCGGCTTCGGTTAGATCGACCCAGTACTTC
J gene: TRBJ1-2; D gene: NA; clone size: few; V gene: TRBV6-2/TRBV6-3; CDR3 protein: CASSYRVLYGYTF; CDR3 DNA: TGTGCCAGCAGTTACAGGGTACTCTATGGCTACACCTTC
J gene: TRBJ2-7; D gene: TRBD2; clone size: NA; V gene: TRBV29-1; CDR3 protein: CSVDLAGSYEQYF; CDR3 DNA: TGCAGCGTTGACCTAGCGGGATCCTACGAGCAGTACTTC
J gene: TRBJ2-2; D gene: TRBD1; clone size: NA; V gene: TRBV12-3/TRBV12-4; CDR3 protein: CATSDRAVGGELFF; CDR3 DNA: TGTGCCACCAGCGACAGGGCAGTAGGCGGGGAGCTGTTTTTT
J gene: TRBJ2-7; D gene: NA; clone size: many; V gene: TRBV7-2; CDR3 protein: CASTDPGAREQYF; CDR3 DNA: TGTGCCAGCACCGACCCGGGCGCGCGCGAGCAGTACTTC
J gene: TRBJ2-1; D gene: NA; clone size: few; V gene: TRBV19; CDR3 protein: CASSIDPGHLLEQFF; CDR3 DNA: TGTGCCAGTAGTATAGACCCGGGACATCTCCTAGAGCAGTTCTTC
J gene: TRBJ2-1; D gene: NA; clone size: NA; V gene: TRBV27; CDR3 protein: CASSLRGNLYNEQFF; CDR3 DNA: TGTGCCAGCAGCCTAAGGGGTAACCTCTACAATGAGCAGTTCTTC
J gene: TRBJ2-5; D gene: TRBD2; clone size: NA; V gene: TRBV9; CDR3 protein: CASSVGPGGLETQYF; CDR3 DNA: TGTGCCAGCAGCGTAGGCCCGGGGGGGCTGGAGACCCAGTACTTC
J gene: TRBJ2-5; D gene: TRBD2; clone size: many; V gene: TRBV7-2; CDR3 protein: CASSLKRGRETQYF; CDR3 DNA: TGTGCCAGCAGCTTAAAGCGGGGGCGGGAGACCCAGTACTTC
J gene: TRBJ2-1; D gene: NA; clone size: NA; V gene: TRBV20-1; CDR3 protein: CSARQRNSYNEQFF; CDR3 DNA: TGCAGTGCTAGGCAGCGAAACTCCTACAATGAGCAGTTCTTC
J gene: TRBJ1-1; D gene: NA; clone size: few; V gene: TRBV7-2; CDR3 protein: CASSPPGKGNPEAFF; CDR3 DNA: TGTGCCAGCAGCCCCCCGGGCAAGGGTAACCCTGAAGCTTTCTTT
J gene: TRBJ1-1; D gene: NA; clone size: many; V gene: TRBV6-5; CDR3 protein: CASSHPGWTEEAFF; CDR3 DNA: TGTGCCAGCAGTCACCCAGGTTGGACAGAGGAAGCTTTCTTT
J gene: TRBJ1-1; D gene: NA; clone size: few; V gene: TRBV6-1; CDR3 protein: CASSPTAVGVTEAFF; CDR3 DNA: TGTGCCAGCAGCCCCACCGCGGTGGGGGTCACTGAAGCTTTCTTT
J gene: TRBJ2-3; D gene: TRBD2; clone size: few; V gene: TRBV20-1; CDR3 protein: CSATLAGGHTDTQYF; CDR3 DNA: TGCAGTGCTACGTTAGCGGGGGGCCACACAGATACGCAGTATTTT
J gene: TRBJ1-2; D gene: NA; clone size: few; V gene: TRBV5-1; CDR3 protein: CASSFRDGADYGYTF; CDR3 DNA: TGCGCCAGCAGCTTCCGGGACGGGGCGGACTATGGCTACACCTTC
J gene: TRBJ1-1; D gene: NA; clone size: NA; V gene: TRBV5-1; CDR3 protein: CASSPRDATEAFF; CDR3 DNA: TGCGCCAGCAGCCCCCGGGACGCAACTGAAGCTTTCTTT
J gene: TRBJ1-6; D gene: NA; clone size: few; V gene: TRBV27; CDR3 protein: CASKTKLGRDSPLHF; CDR3 DNA: TGTGCCAGCAAAACAAAATTAGGGAGGGATTCACCCCTCCACTTT
J gene: TRBJ2-1; D gene: TRBD2; clone size: few; V gene: TRBV5-5; CDR3 protein: CASSLRMAGGIYNEQFF; CDR3 DNA: TGTGCCAGCAGCTTGCGTATGGCGGGGGGTATCTACAATGAGCAGTTCTTC
J gene: TRBJ2-1; D gene: TRBD2; clone size: NA; V gene: TRBV20-1; CDR3 protein: CSASLAGGLAYNEQFF; CDR3 DNA: TGCAGTGCTAGCCTAGCGGGGGGGCTTGCCTACAATGAGCAGTTCTTC
J gene: TRBJ1-1; D gene: NA; clone size: NA; V gene: TRBV6-5; CDR3 protein: CASSYDAENTEAFF; CDR3 DNA: TGTGCCAGCAGTTATGACGCTGAGAACACTGAAGCTTTCTTT
J gene: TRBJ2-7; D gene: NA; clone size: NA; V gene: TRBV7-8; CDR3 protein: CASSGVGLQNYEQYF; CDR3 DNA: TGTGCCAGCAGCGGCGTGGGACTCCAGAACTACGAGCAGTACTTC